A selection of T cell receptor beta chains follows, all from one sample in a study of shared clonotypes between healthy human individuals. Here immunoSEQ multiplex PCR was the method, and the copy in TCRdb shows in-frame clones only, minus some. The data contain about 480,000 clones, approximately 79% of them singletons. Sequencing was performed on PBMCs. These receptors were taken from a woman in her thirties or forties in good health. Some clones in this sample may be carry-over from other donors' samples. The CDR3 runs from the conserved cysteine through the conserved F or W. The D gene is left open where the match is weak. The listing skips clone size in some rows; elsewhere it reads once, few, many or a size class.

v_gene	d_gene	j_gene	abundance	CDR3aa	CDR3nt
TRBV9	TRBD1	TRBJ1-5	.	CASSAKGQENQPQHF	TGTGCCAGCAGTGCAAAGGGACAGGAGAATCAGCCCCAGCATTTT
TRBV28	.	TRBJ1-2	.	CASSPRGPRPPYGYTF	TGTGCCAGCAGTCCTAGAGGCCCTAGACCACCTTATGGCTACACCTTC
TRBV7-9	TRBD1	TRBJ2-3	.	CASSPGQDTDTQYF	TGTGCCAGCAGCCCCGGACAGGACACAGATACGCAGTATTTT
TRBV7-3	TRBD1	TRBJ1-2	.	CASSLLGQAVYGYTF	TGTGCCAGCAGCTTACTAGGACAGGCTGTCTATGGCTACACCTTC
TRBV14	.	TRBJ2-7	.	CASSQGIEQYF	TGTGCCAGCAGCCAAGGTATCGAGCAGTACTTC
TRBV7-7	TRBD2	TRBJ2-5	.	CASSQGTSGVGQETQYF	TGTGCTAGCAGCCAAGGGACTAGCGGAGTTGGGCAAGAGACCCAGTACTTC
TRBV7-3	.	TRBJ2-2	.	CASSQDLVVVGELFF	TGTGCCAGCAGCCAAGATCTTGTGGTTGTGGGGGAGCTGTTTTTT
TRBV6-1	TRBD1	TRBJ1-1	few	CATPGQGARTEAFF	TGTGCCACCCCGGGACAGGGGGCGAGGACTGAAGCTTTCTTT
TRBV29-1	TRBD1	TRBJ2-3	few	CSARQGGTDTQYF	TGCAGCGCAAGACAGGGGGGCACAGATACGCAGTATTTT
TRBV30	.	TRBJ2-7	.	CAWSVNVEQYF	TGTGCCTGGAGTGTAAACGTCGAGCAGTACTTC
TRBV5-1	TRBD1	TRBJ1-5	.	CASSLQGIWDQPQHF	TGCGCCAGCAGCCTACAGGGGATTTGGGATCAGCCCCAGCATTTT
TRBV7-3	.	TRBJ2-1	.	CASSFRRDREQFF	TGTGCCAGCAGCTTCAGGAGGGATCGTGAGCAGTTCTTC
TRBV10-1	TRBD1	TRBJ2-7	once	CASSEGTGGREQYF	TGCGCCAGCAGTGAAGGGACAGGGGGTCGCGAGCAGTACTTC
TRBV5-4	TRBD1	TRBJ2-3	.	CASSSRDRGGTDTQYF	TGTGCCAGCAGCTCCCGGGACAGGGGTGGCACAGATACGCAGTATTTT
TRBV27	TRBD2	TRBJ2-5	.	CASSPRRGGETQYF	TGTGCCAGCAGTCCGAGACGGGGGGGGGAGACCCAGTACTTC
TRBV4-3	TRBD1	TRBJ1-2	.	CASSQDPQGALGYTF	TGCGCCAGCAGCCAAGATCCCCAGGGGGCGCTTGGCTACACCTTC
TRBV5-1	TRBD2	TRBJ2-3	.	CASSIGTSGRKDTQYF	TGCGCCAGCAGCATCGGGACTAGCGGACGAAAAGATACGCAGTATTTT
TRBV4-3	.	TRBJ1-1	once	CASSPLQGRSEAFF	TGCGCCAGCAGCCCACTTCAGGGAAGGTCTGAAGCTTTCTTT
TRBV7-7	TRBD2	TRBJ2-5	.	CASSSELAGEGETQYF	TGTGCTAGCAGCTCCGAACTAGCGGGAGAGGGTGAGACCCAGTACTTC
TRBV29-1	.	TRBJ2-3	.	CSVEEGGTDTQYF	TGCAGCGTTGAAGAGGGTGGGACAGATACGCAGTATTTT
TRBV5-4	.	TRBJ2-5	.	CASSLSTGGAIQETQYF	TGTGCCAGCAGCTTGTCGACCGGGGGAGCGATCCAAGAGACCCAGTACTTC
TRBV10-1	TRBD2	TRBJ2-1	.	CASRKPGLQNDEQFF	TGCGCCAGCAGAAAACCGGGACTACAGAACGATGAGCAGTTCTTC
TRBV27	TRBD2	TRBJ2-7	.	CASYSGRRYEQYF	TGTGCCAGCTACAGCGGGAGGAGGTACGAGCAGTACTTC
TRBV28	.	TRBJ2-6	.	CASSENRSGANVLTF	TGTGCCAGCAGCGAAAACCGCTCTGGGGCCAACGTCCTGACTTTC
TRBV30	TRBD1	TRBJ1-1	many	CAWSADREAFF	TGTGCCTGGAGTGCGGACAGGGAAGCTTTCTTT
TRBV6-5	TRBD1	TRBJ1-5	.	CASSPAQGVQPQHF	TGTGCCAGCAGCCCCGCCCAGGGGGTTCAGCCCCAGCATTTT
TRBV30	.	TRBJ2-1	.	CAWSRLPRTTSSYNEQFF	TGTGCCTGGAGTCGACTGCCTAGGACAACCAGCTCCTACAATGAGCAGTTCTTC
TRBV2	.	TRBJ2-7	.	CASIRRYEQYF	TGTGCCAGCATAAGAAGGTACGAGCAGTACTTC
TRBV21-1	.	TRBJ2-5	.	CASRTGTEETQYF	TGTGCCAGCAGAACCGGGACAGAAGAGACCCAGTACTTC
TRBV19	.	TRBJ1-5	.	CASSGSNQPQHF	TGTGCCAGTAGTGGCAGCAATCAGCCCCAGCATTTT
TRBV19	TRBD1	TRBJ2-1	.	CASRAGTGTNEQFF	TGTGCCAGTAGGGCCGGGACAGGGACCAATGAGCAGTTCTTC
TRBV27	TRBD1	TRBJ2-7	.	CASNRQGSSYEQYF	TGTGCCAGCAACCGACAGGGGAGCTCCTACGAGCAGTACTTC
TRBV27	.	TRBJ2-5	.	CASSFDGRTQYF	TGTGCCAGCAGTTTTGACGGGCGGACCCAGTACTTC
TRBV18	TRBD2	TRBJ2-3	.	CASSPGAGKTDTQYF	TGTGCCAGCTCACCAGGAGCGGGGAAAACAGATACGCAGTATTTT
TRBV5-1	.	TRBJ2-1	.	CASSLGLYNEQFF	TGCGCCAGCAGCCTGGGACTTTACAATGAGCAGTTCTTC
TRBV6-1	.	TRBJ2-4	.	CASGRDSQNIQYF	TGTGCCAGCGGTCGGGACTCCCAAAACATTCAGTACTTC
TRBV18	TRBD1	TRBJ2-1	.	CASSPNGLGQGKNEQFF	TGTGCCAGCTCACCCAACGGGTTGGGACAGGGTAAGAATGAGCAGTTCTTC
TRBV9	.	TRBJ1-1	once	CASSVGGRQYTEAFF	TGTGCCAGCAGCGTAGGGGGGCGACAGTACACTGAAGCTTTCTTT
TRBV12-5	.	TRBJ2-1	.	CASGSSVSYNEQFF	TGTGCTAGTGGTTCCTCGGTATCCTACAATGAGCAGTTCTTC
TRBV5-1	.	TRBJ2-2	once	CASSPAVEETLGELFF	TGCGCCAGCAGCCCGGCCGTCGAGGAGACCTTAGGGGAGCTGTTTTTT
TRBV4-2	TRBD2	TRBJ2-1	.	CASSQLTGTRDFNEQFF	TGTGCCAGCAGCCAACTAACCGGGACTAGAGATTTTAATGAGCAGTTCTTC
TRBV4-1	TRBD2	TRBJ2-3	.	CASSQDRVGAGVTDTQYF	TGCGCCAGCAGCCAAGATCGGGTTGGAGCGGGGGTCACAGATACGCAGTATTTT
TRBV7-9	.	TRBJ1-6	.	CASSLGNSHPLHF	TGTGCCAGCAGCTTAGGGAACAGCCATCCCCTCCACTTT
TRBV6-6	TRBD1	TRBJ2-7	.	CASSRDRETYEQYF	TGTGCCAGCAGTCGTGACAGGGAGACCTACGAGCAGTACTTC
TRBV11-2	TRBD2	TRBJ2-7	.	CASSSIGGGSSYEQYF	TGTGCCAGCAGCTCCATTGGCGGGGGTAGCTCCTACGAGCAGTACTTC
TRBV7-2	.	TRBJ1-2	.	CASSPRQDAGYGYTF	TGTGCCAGCAGCCCCCGACAGGACGCGGGGTATGGCTACACCTTC
TRBV28	TRBD1	TRBJ2-7	.	CASSASGTANYEQYF	TGTGCCAGCAGTGCCTCCGGGACAGCCAACTACGAGCAGTACTTC
TRBV29-1	TRBD1	TRBJ1-1	.	CSARTGNTEAFF	TGCAGCGCAAGGACAGGCAACACTGAAGCTTTCTTT
TRBV6-5	TRBD2	TRBJ2-7	.	CASSYSPTSGSDEQYF	TGTGCCAGCAGTTACTCCCCGACTAGCGGGAGCGACGAGCAGTACTTC
TRBV6-4	.	TRBJ2-3	.	CASSDGSGTDTQYF	TGTGCCAGCAGTGATGGATCGGGCACAGATACGCAGTATTTT
TRBV30	.	TRBJ2-1	once	CAWSRGTTEQFF	TGTGCCTGGAGTCGTGGGACGACTGAGCAGTTCTTC
TRBV5-1	TRBD2	TRBJ2-1	.	CASSLGSSGNEQFF	TGCGCCAGCAGCTTGGGGTCTAGCGGGAATGAGCAGTTCTTC
TRBV15	.	TRBJ1-6	.	CATTQDYNSPLHF	TGTGCCACTACGCAGGACTATAATTCACCCCTCCACTTT
TRBV18	TRBD1	TRBJ1-5	.	CASSATGDNQPQHF	TGTGCCAGCTCAGCAACAGGGGACAATCAGCCCCAGCATTTT
TRBV7-9	TRBD2	TRBJ2-2	.	CASSRPRRELENTGELFF	TGTGCCAGCAGCCGCCCCCGGCGGGAGTTAGAGAACACCGGGGAGCTGTTTTTT
TRBV10-2	.	TRBJ2-2	.	CASSGYQTGELFF	TGCGCCAGCAGTGGCTACCAAACCGGGGAGCTGTTTTTT
TRBV18	.	TRBJ1-2	.	CASFVGTGRVYGYTF	TGTGCCAGCTTCGTCGGCACGGGACGTGTCTATGGCTACACCTTC
TRBV29-1	TRBD2	TRBJ2-3	.	CSVFGTSGGTDTQYF	TGCAGCGTTTTTGGGACTAGCGGGGGGACGGATACGCAGTATTTT
TRBV14	TRBD2	TRBJ2-1	.	CASSRTAGVGYNEQFF	TGTGCCAGCAGCCGAACAGCGGGAGTGGGCTACAATGAGCAGTTCTTC
TRBV19	.	TRBJ1-1	few	CASSNMNTEAFF	TGTGCCAGTAGCAACATGAACACTGAAGCTTTCTTT